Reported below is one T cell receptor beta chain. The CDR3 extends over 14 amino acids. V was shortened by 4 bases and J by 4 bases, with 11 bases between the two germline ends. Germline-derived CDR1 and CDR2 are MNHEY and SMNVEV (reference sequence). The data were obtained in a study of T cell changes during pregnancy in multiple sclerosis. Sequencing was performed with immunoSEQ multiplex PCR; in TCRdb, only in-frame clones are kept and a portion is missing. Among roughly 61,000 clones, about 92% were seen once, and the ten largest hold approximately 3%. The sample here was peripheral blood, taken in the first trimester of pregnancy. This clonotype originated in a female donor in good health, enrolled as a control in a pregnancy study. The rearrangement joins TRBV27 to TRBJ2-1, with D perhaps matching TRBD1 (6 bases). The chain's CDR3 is CASSSLQGYNEQFF. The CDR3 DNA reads TGTGCCAGCAGTTCCCTACAGGGTTACAATGAGCAGTTCTTC.